This T cell receptor (beta chain) was observed in a study of T cell changes during pregnancy in multiple sclerosis. Sequenced by immunoSEQ multiplex PCR; TCRdb stores in-frame clones only, minus some. Here the sample spans under 70,000 clones, about nine tenths being singletons. Trimming pared 2 bases from V and 8 bases from J, leaving 16 bases between. CDR1 and CDR2 (germline): SGHNT, YYREEE (reference sequence). This CDR3 comprises 14 residues. The chain uses TRBV5-4 and TRBJ1-1; D gene uncertain. The TCR comes from a female donor with multiple sclerosis, enrolled in a pregnancy study. This specimen consisted of peripheral blood, obtained in the second trimester of pregnancy. CDR3 bases: TGTGCCAGCAGCTTCTTGGGTTCAGGCAGGGAAGCTTTCTTT. Translated, it gives CASSFLGSGREAFF.